This T cell receptor (beta chain) was identified during a study of T-cell memory formation after mild COVID-19. Findings of the study overall: Pre-infection memory already had some responding clones, implying cross-reactive memory joined.

This CDR3 is 14 amino acids long. Unmatched junction bases numbered 6, after V lost 6 bases and J lost 7 bases. CDR1 is MNHEY, CDR2 SVGAGI, per germline. This clonotype was picked up a small number of times. The antigen is undetermined. Using constant-segment primers, 5'RACE produced TCR alpha and TCR beta cDNA libraries carrying sample barcodes and UMIs. TCRdb reprocessed the 5' RACE reads with MiXCR, giving one entry per CDR3 protein. The repertoire includes 260,000 or so distinct CDR3 sequences, 16% of them detected once, and roughly 21% sits in the top ten. Source material: PBMCs or a T cell subset sorted from them (not recorded which). The chain carries TRBV6-5 and TRBJ1-6; TRBD1 matches 7 bases. The TCR comes from a man younger than 30 who had mild COVID-19 (a few samples of this study predate the infection). Cell type and time point are not known. The DNA of the CDR3 is TGTGCCAGCAGACCGACAGGGAGGAATTCACCCCTCCACTTT. Translation: CASRPTGRNSPLHF.